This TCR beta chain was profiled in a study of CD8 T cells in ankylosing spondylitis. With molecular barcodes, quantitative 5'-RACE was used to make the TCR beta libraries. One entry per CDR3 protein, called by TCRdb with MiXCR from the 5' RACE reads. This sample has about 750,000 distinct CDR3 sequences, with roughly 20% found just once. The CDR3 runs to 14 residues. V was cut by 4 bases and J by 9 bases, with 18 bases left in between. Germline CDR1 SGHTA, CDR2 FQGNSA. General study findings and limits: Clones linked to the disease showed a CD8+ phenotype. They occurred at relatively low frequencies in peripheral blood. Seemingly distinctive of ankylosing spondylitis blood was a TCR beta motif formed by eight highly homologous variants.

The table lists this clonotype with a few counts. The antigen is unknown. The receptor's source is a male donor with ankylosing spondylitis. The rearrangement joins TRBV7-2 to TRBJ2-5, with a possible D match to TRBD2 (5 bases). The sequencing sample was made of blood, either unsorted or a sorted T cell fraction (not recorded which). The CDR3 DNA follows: TGTGCCAGCAGCTCTATCCCATCGTCCGGGGCCCAGTACTTC. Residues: CASSSIPSSGAQYF.